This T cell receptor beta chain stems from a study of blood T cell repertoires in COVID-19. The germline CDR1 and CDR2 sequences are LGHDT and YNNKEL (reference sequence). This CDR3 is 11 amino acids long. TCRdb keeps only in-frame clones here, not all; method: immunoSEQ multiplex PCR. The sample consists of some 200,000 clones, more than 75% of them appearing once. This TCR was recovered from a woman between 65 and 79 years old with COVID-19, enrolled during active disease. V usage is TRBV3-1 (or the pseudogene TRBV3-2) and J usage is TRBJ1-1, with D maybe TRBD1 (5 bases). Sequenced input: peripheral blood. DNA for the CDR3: TGTGGATTCGACAGGAACACTGAAGCTTTCTTT. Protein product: CGFDRNTEAFF.